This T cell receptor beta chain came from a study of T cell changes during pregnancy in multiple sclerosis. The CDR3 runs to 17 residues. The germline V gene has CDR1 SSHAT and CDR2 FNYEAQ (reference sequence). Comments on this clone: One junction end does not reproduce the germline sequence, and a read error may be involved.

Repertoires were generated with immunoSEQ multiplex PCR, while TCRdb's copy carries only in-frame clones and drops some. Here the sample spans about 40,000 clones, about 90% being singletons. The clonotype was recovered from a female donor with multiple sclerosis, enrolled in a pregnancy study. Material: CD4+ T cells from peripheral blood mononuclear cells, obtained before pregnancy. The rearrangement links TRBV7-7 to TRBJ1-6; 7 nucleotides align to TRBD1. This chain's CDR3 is CASSLLEGGQQNSPLHF. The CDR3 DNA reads TGTGCTAGCAGCTTATTGGAGGGGGGACAGCAAAATTCACCCCTCCACTTT.